This T cell receptor beta chain was found in a study of blood T cell repertoires in COVID-19. The V gene end was trimmed by 11 bases and the J gene end by 4 bases; junction bases not matched to a gene: 11. CDR1 and CDR2 (germline): SNHLY, FYNNEI. CDR3 length: 14 residues. In the source study's methods: Estimated nucleated cell counts came from reference gene primer amplification. This table comes from immunoSEQ multiplex PCR, and its TCRdb copy is limited to in-frame clones, with some not included. D and trimming were read from the DNA, whereas the V and J calls and clone size are those reported in that table. The data contain around 50,000 clones, under 95% of them singletons.

The source is a man aged 70 or older with active COVID-19. This chain links TRBV2 with TRBJ1-1; TRBD1 aligns across 9 bases. Sequencing was carried out using peripheral blood. The CDR3 loop reads CAGGTGLSGTEAFF. CDR3 sequence (DNA): TGTGCCGGGGGGACAGGGCTTTCGGGCACTGAAGCTTTCTTT.